This paragraph covers one TCR beta chain sequence. This clone's antigen is unknown. No base quality values were provided; no much bigger clone lies one nucleotide off. The time point label, read with the paper, signifies: baseline before first vaccination. Samples from vaccinated people were obtained from the UK trials COV001 and COV002, which included a single-blind randomized controlled phase 2/3 trial of AZD1222 (ChAdOx1 nCoV-19) in healthy adults. Trial participant PBMC samples were collected at day 0 and day 28 after the second dose for TCRbeta chain sequencing. The sample comes from a study of T cell responses to AZD1222 COVID-19 vaccine (dated by TCRdb to the early 2020s). Notes on the research overall: AZD1222 recipients whose second dose came at about 4 weeks and those whose second dose came at about 12 weeks were combined into one group, since spike-specific TCR depth and breadth did not differ between the two schedules. A total of 240 or so trial participants underwent TCR sequencing, of whom 207 had received two doses of AZD1222 and some 25 had received two doses of the MenACWY control vaccine. Trial participants were enrolled into age subgroups of 18-55, 56-69 and 70-plus years, which contained about 160, 30 and 59 TCR-sequenced participants, respectively. Overall results and qualifications from the work: Conclusions about previously exposed vaccinees are limited, since just five or six AZD1222 recipients were seropositive for SARS-CoV-2 at baseline. Participants were mostly white British and included more females than males, and it was suggested by the authors that clonal diversity may have been underestimated. Epitopes outside the regions mutated in the B.1.351 and B.1.1.7 variants were reportedly recognized by nearly half of the unique spike-specific TCRs. A significant rise in spike-specific TCR breadth and depth was observed after two AZD1222 doses relative to day 0 and relative to MenACWY recipients. The vaccine-associated CD4 TCRs covered the entire spike protein, and the dominant responses fell in regions 160-218 and 743-854. In the small 56-69-year group, the increase in depth fell short of significance, most likely because of low power. No day 14 peak-response samples were available, so repertoires were characterized only after the peak T cell response.

The CDR3 regions of human TCRbeta chains were analyzed by immunosequencing. Concerning the study's data processing: TCRs in the repertoires were compared against a reference library of SARS-CoV-2-specific TCRs that had been generated with the MIRA antigen-specificity platform. Breadth was defined as the fraction of unique TCRs that were SARS-CoV-2-associated. Depth was defined as the fraction of total T cells that were SARS-CoV-2-associated. Each spike-specific TCR was assigned to its reactive spike region and to a CD4 or CD8 class using the MIRA data. Log10-transformed breadth and depth values were compared by one-way ANOVA with Sidak's multiple comparisons tests. This immuneACCESS table, as held by TCRdb, lists in-frame sequences with V and J called but not all clones. Of the missing ones, under half trace to an unresolved V gene in checked studies; the others have no known cause. That table supplies the V and J calls and clone size; D and trimming were determined from the DNA. The sample data list 110,000 to 150,000 clones, and 92% of these were observed just once. Just over 3% of the sample belongs to the ten largest clones.

For CDR1 and CDR2, the germline V gene lists LGHNA and YNFKEQ. Trimming leaves V shorter by 0 bases and J shorter by 0 bases, with the junction holding 9 bases beyond the gene matches. Inclusive of the bounding cysteine and phenylalanine, the CDR3 is 19 residues long. Just CDR3 DNA is preserved here, 57 bases in frame from base 1. This sequence uses TRBV4-2 and TRBJ2-4, and TRBD1 matches 9 of the central bases. Source: peripheral blood, taken on day 0 of AZD1222 vaccination. The sequence was collected from an adult in good health. The CDR3 amino acid sequence is: CASSQELLGTGIAKNIQYF. In nucleotides, the sequence is TGTGCCAGCAGCCAAGAACTACTCGGGACAGGGATAGCCAAAAACATTCAGTACTTC.